The rows below give T cell receptor beta chains drawn from one sample of a study of post-analysis software for immune sequencing data. In TCRdb, the PCR reads were re-called with MiXCR into one record per CDR3 protein. The sample holds some 500,000 distinct CDR3 sequences, 40% to 55% seen once. Sequenced: blood. All receptors come from a girl aged 5-17 years with multiple sclerosis. Each CDR3 is given with its conserved first and last residue. A D gene is named only where the DNA matches it firmly. Clone size appears in some rows only: once, few, many, or a class for an expanded clone.

v_call	j_call	d_call	clone_size	cdr3_aa	cdr3_nt
TRBV20-1	TRBJ2-3	TRBD2	once	CSASSGSPPQYF	TGCAGTGCTAGTAGCGGGAGCCCTCCGCAGTATTTT
TRBV29-1	TRBJ1-2	TRBD1	-	CSVDTETGSYGYTF	TGCAGCGTTGATACCGAGACAGGGAGCTATGGCTACACCTTC
TRBV29-1	TRBJ1-2	-	-	CSVEMTQATANYGYTF	TGCAGCGTTGAAATGACTCAGGCGACAGCAAACTATGGCTACACCTTC
TRBV5-1	TRBJ2-1	-	-	CASSPDTEYNEQFF	TGCGCCAGCAGCCCGGACACGGAATACAATGAGCAGTTCTTC
TRBV11-2	TRBJ2-1	-	few	CASSPVSHEQFF	TGTGCCAGCAGCCCAGTGAGCCATGAGCAGTTCTTC
TRBV6-2/TRBV6-3	TRBJ2-3	TRBD2	-	CASRRLAGGPFHHPQYF	TGTGCCAGCAGGAGACTAGCGGGAGGGCCCTTCCACCATCCGCAGTATTTT
TRBV12-3/TRBV12-4	TRBJ2-7	TRBD1	-	CASSYHTQGVSSYEQYF	TGTGCCAGCAGCTACCATACTCAGGGGGTGAGCTCCTACGAGCAGTACTTC
TRBV7-2	TRBJ1-4	TRBD1	few	CASSLVVGQGDEKLFF	TGTGCCAGCAGCTTAGTCGTAGGCCAGGGGGACGAAAAACTGTTTTTT
TRBV20-1	TRBJ1-1	-	few	CSARGSMNTEAFF	TGCAGTGCTAGGGGCAGCATGAACACTGAAGCTTTCTTT
TRBV12-3/TRBV12-4	TRBJ2-3	-	-	CASSSRTVSTDTQYF	TGTGCCAGCAGTTCCAGGACGGTGAGCACAGATACGCAGTATTTT
TRBV20-1	TRBJ2-7	-	few	CSASPGPRYEQYF	TGCAGTGCTAGTCCGGGACCTCGCTACGAGCAGTACTTC
TRBV7-6	TRBJ1-3	-	-	CASSLEGGSGNTIYF	TGTGCCAGCAGCTTAGAGGGAGGCTCTGGAAACACCATATATTTT
TRBV5-1	TRBJ1-2	-	few	CASSMGPIQFRNNYGYTF	TGCGCCAGCAGCATGGGACCGATCCAATTCCGAAATAACTATGGCTACACCTTC
TRBV4-1	TRBJ2-3	TRBD2	-	CASSQETSGPEGQYF	TGCGCCAGCAGCCAAGAGACTAGCGGGCCCGAAGGGCAGTATTTT
TRBV28	TRBJ2-7	TRBD2	-	CASSVSGLAGREQYF	TGTGCCAGCAGTGTCTCGGGACTAGCGGGAAGAGAGCAGTACTTC
TRBV20-1	TRBJ2-7	-	-	CSASSLLEGSYEQYF	TGCAGTGCTAGTTCGCTCCTGGAGGGGTCCTACGAGCAGTACTTC
TRBV20-1	TRBJ2-1	TRBD2	-	CSARTSGRVGEQFF	TGCAGTGCCCGGACTAGCGGGAGGGTAGGTGAGCAGTTCTTC
TRBV14	TRBJ2-5	-	-	CASSQTGTKTYKQYF	TGTGCCAGCAGCCAGACCGGGACAAAGACCTACAAGCAGTACTTC
TRBV20-1	TRBJ2-1	TRBD2	few	CSAYPGLAGVFTYNEQFF	TGCAGTGCCTACCCGGGACTAGCGGGAGTTTTCACCTACAATGAGCAGTTCTTC
TRBV20-1	TRBJ1-5	TRBD1	few	CSARVGQGDQPQHF	TGCAGTGCTAGAGTGGGGCAGGGGGATCAGCCCCAGCATTTT
TRBV27	TRBJ2-7	TRBD1	-	CASSLRGQSPYEQYF	TGTGCCAGCAGTTTAAGGGGGCAATCGCCCTACGAGCAGTACTTC
TRBV20-1	TRBJ2-7	-	-	CSASGDSGVYEQYF	TGCAGTGCTAGTGGGGACAGCGGGGTCTACGAGCAGTACTTC
TRBV6-5	TRBJ1-4	-	-	CASSSRGTNEKLFF	TGTGCCAGCAGCTCGAGGGGGACTAATGAAAAACTGTTTTTT
TRBV20-1	TRBJ2-3	-	once	CSANQGLLGTDTQYF	TGCAGTGCTAATCAGGGGCTTTTGGGCACAGATACGCAGTATTTT
TRBV29-1	TRBJ2-7	TRBD1	few	CSVLRWGQGWYEQYF	TGCAGCGTTCTCCGCTGGGGACAGGGTTGGTACGAGCAGTACTTC
TRBV7-2	TRBJ2-7	-	many	CASSKDSSYEQYF	TGTGCCAGCAGCAAGGACAGCTCCTACGAGCAGTACTTC
TRBV24-1	TRBJ2-5	-	few	CATSDPSSGSQETQYF	TGTGCCACCAGTGATCCCTCAAGCGGATCCCAAGAGACCCAGTACTTC
TRBV28	TRBJ2-1	-	-	CASTSPFTGFEQFF	TGTGCCAGCACCAGCCCTTTCACAGGGTTTGAGCAGTTCTTC
TRBV7-2	TRBJ2-1	TRBD1	-	CASSLAAGGRDEQFF	TGTGCCAGCAGCTTAGCTGCAGGGGGCCGTGATGAGCAGTTCTTC
TRBV28	TRBJ2-5	-	-	CASSQQGRGETQYF	TGTGCCAGCAGTCAACAGGGCCGGGGGGAGACCCAGTACTTC
TRBV14	TRBJ1-2	-	few	CASSSIQGPSYGYTF	TGTGCCAGCAGTTCCATTCAGGGGCCCAGCTATGGCTACACCTTC
TRBV2	TRBJ2-3	-	-	CASSDPGTTDTQYF	TGTGCCAGCAGTGATCCTGGGACAACAGATACGCAGTATTTT
TRBV5-1	TRBJ2-1	TRBD2	-	CASSPLLAGGGANEQFF	TGCGCCAGCAGCCCTCTTCTAGCGGGAGGAGGGGCCAATGAGCAGTTCTTC
TRBV10-3	TRBJ2-5	-	-	CAISPAGTPETQYF	TGTGCCATCAGCCCCGCCGGGACTCCGGAGACCCAGTACTTC
TRBV6-5	TRBJ2-1	-	few	CANSLGTDLSYNEQFF	TGTGCCAACAGTCTAGGGACCGATCTCTCCTACAATGAGCAGTTCTTC
TRBV7-9	TRBJ2-5	TRBD2	many	CASSSLAIWETQYF	TGTGCCAGCAGCTCACTAGCGATCTGGGAGACCCAGTACTTC
TRBV14	TRBJ1-1	-	few	CASSPLGGSTEAFF	TGTGCCAGCAGCCCACTCGGGGGAAGCACTGAAGCTTTCTTT
TRBV18	TRBJ2-5	-	-	CASSPPASDQETQYF	TGTGCCAGCTCACCACCGGCTAGCGACCAAGAGACCCAGTACTTC